The 32 T cell receptor beta chains in this list originate from one sample, sequenced in a study of cytotoxic CD8 clonotypes in ibrutinib-treated CLL. The protocol was immunoSEQ multiplex PCR, while the TCRdb copy is restricted to in-frame clones and leaves out a portion. Of approximately 100,000 clones listed, 60% to 80% are singletons. Sequencing used PBMCs, obtained after 12 months of ibrutinib treatment. These receptors were obtained from a human donor with chronic lymphocytic leukemia.

The rearrangement joins TRBV5-1 to TRBJ2-6, with D unresolved. V lost 3 bases, J lost 0 bases, and 4 bases lay in between. The CDR3 totals 14 residues. The germline gives CDR1 SGHRS, CDR2 YFSETQ. The CDR3 region is CASSSSSGANVLTF. The CDR3, as DNA: TGCGCCAGCAGCTCAAGCTCTGGGGCCAACGTCCTGACTTTC.

The J gene is TRBJ2-7, the V gene TRBV6-5, with 7 bases identical to TRBD1. This CDR3 contains 14 residues. Germline V gives CDR1 MNHEY, CDR2 SVGAGI. V was clipped by 6 bases and J by 7 bases; unmatched bases: 12. The CDR3 sequence is CASSRATGDKEQYF. The CDR3 DNA reads TGTGCCAGCAGCCGAGCCACAGGGGATAAAGAGCAGTACTTC.

V and J are TRBV12-5 and TRBJ2-3; 7 bases match TRBD2. The CDR3 has 15 amino acids. CDR1 is LGHNT, CDR2 FRNRAP, per germline. J gave up 1 base and V 1 base, and 2 bases lay outside the gene matches. This CDR3 is CASGLGTRGTDTQYF. The CDR3 nucleotides read TGTGCTAGTGGTTTGGGGACTAGGGGCACAGATACGCAGTATTTT.

CDR3 loop: CSVEGGPGANVLTF. DNA of the CDR3: TGCAGCGTTGAAGGGGGGCCTGGGGCCAACGTCCTGACTTTC. The rearrangement joins TRBV29-1 to TRBJ2-6; possible D gene TRBD1, 6 bases. Germline V gives CDR1 SQVTM, CDR2 ANQGSEA. The CDR3 extends over 14 amino acids. Trimming removed 1 base at V and 2 bases at J, with 6 bases between.

This sequence joins TRBV10-2 and TRBJ2-2; perhaps TRBD1 as D (6 bases). V shed 4 bases and J shed 0 bases, with 9 bases lying between them. The length of the CDR3 is 15 residues. Germline loops: CDR1 WSHSY, CDR2 SAAADI. The CDR3 bases are TGCGCCAGCAGTGGGCCAGGGGCGAACACCGGGGAGCTGTTTTTT. Its translation: CASSGPGANTGELFF.

The rearrangement joins TRBV6-4 to TRBJ2-3, with TRBD2 matching 12 bases. V lost 5 bases and J lost 8; bases outside the gene matches: 8. This CDR3 has 15 amino acids. CDR1 is MRHNA and CDR2 is SNTAGT in the germline V gene. This CDR3 reads CASSTLAGGHGTQYF. The DNA for the CDR3 is TGTGCCAGCAGTACCCTAGCGGGGGGGCATGGTACGCAGTATTTT.

The J gene is TRBJ2-1, the V gene TRBV30; a weak D match, TRBD2 (6 bases). Germline V gene data show CDR1 as GTSNPN and CDR2 as SVGIG (reference sequence). This CDR3 spans 14 amino acids. Trimming shortened V by 1 base and J by 3 bases, and 10 bases separated the two germline ends. The CDR3 sequence: CAWSGQEGYNEQFF. The CDR3 DNA sequence: TGTGCCTGGAGTGGCCAGGAGGGCTACAATGAGCAGTTCTTC. Supplemented by reference TRBV30 and TRBJ2-1, the full variable domain reads SQTIHQWPATLVQPVGSPLSLECTVEGTSNPNLYWYRQAAGRGLQLLFYSVGIGQISSEVPQNLSASRPQDRQFILSSKKLLLSDSGFYLCAWSGQEGYNEQFFGPGTRLTVL.

This clone was picked up a small number of times. The CDR3, as DNA: TGTGCCAGCAACCTAAGGGATACGCAGTATTTT. This codes for CASNLRDTQYF. The genes are TRBV6-6 and TRBJ2-3; no definite D call. Germline assignment: CDR1 MNHNY and CDR2 SVGAGI (reference sequence). V dropped 7 bases and J dropped 6 bases, with 8 bases sitting between them. The CDR3 consists of 11 residues.

The rearrangement uses TRBV6-6 and TRBJ1-5; D not certain. CDR1 MNHNY and CDR2 SVGAGI come from the germline V gene (reference sequence). The CDR3 runs to 14 residues. V lost 2 bases, J lost 2 bases, and 7 bases lay in between. In nucleotides, the CDR3 is TGTGCCAGCAGTTACGAGCAGGGCAATCAGCCCCAGCATTTT. It encodes CASSYEQGNQPQHF.

The chain carries TRBV5-1 and TRBJ2-7, with a weak D call TRBD1 (6 bases). This CDR3 comprises 19 residues. Germline V CDR1 and CDR2: SGHRS, YFSETQ. V gave up 3 bases and J gave up 5 bases, with 30 bases separating them. This CDR3 reads CASSSPAKSGTTKVHEQYF. CDR3 bases: TGCGCCAGCAGCTCACCAGCCAAGTCCGGGACAACGAAGGTTCACGAGCAGTACTTC.

The genes are TRBV5-1 and TRBJ2-1; no clear D. The CDR3 loop spans 16 amino acids. The germline V gene has CDR1 SGHRS and CDR2 YFSETQ. Deletions cut 2 bases from V and 0 bases from J, with 12 bases between. CDR3 nucleotides: TGCGCCAGCAGCTTATCTGGGCAGAGCTCCTACAATGAGCAGTTCTTC. Translated, it gives CASSLSGQSSYNEQFF.

The rearrangement links TRBV19 to TRBJ1-1; the D gene is possibly TRBD1 (5 bases). From germline, CDR1 is LNHDA and CDR2 SQIVND (reference sequence). The CDR3 covers 14 residues. Trimming cost V 6 bases and J 0 bases, with 11 bases left between them. CDR3 protein: CASSHSTVNTEAFF. CDR3 DNA: TGTGCCAGTAGCCACTCGACAGTGAACACTGAAGCTTTCTTT.

The chain links TRBV10-3 to TRBJ2-7; possibly TRBD1 or TRBD2 for D (5 bases each). Deletions cut 3 bases from V and 3 bases from J, with 12 bases between. The CDR3 spans 14 residues. The germline CDR1 and CDR2 sequences are ENHRY and SYGVKD. CDR3 loop: CAISDGGKGYEQYF. In DNA, the CDR3 is TGTGCCATCAGTGATGGGGGAAAGGGCTACGAGCAGTACTTC.

CDR3 region: CASRTGGWDNSPLHF. The CDR3 DNA sequence: TGTGCCAGCAGGACAGGGGGCTGGGATAATTCACCCCTCCACTTT. The J gene is TRBJ1-6, the V gene TRBV6-1; 10 positions agree with TRBD1. The CDR3 runs to 15 residues. Germline assignment: CDR1 MNHNS and CDR2 SASEGT. The trim removed 6 bases at V and 5 bases at J, leaving 4 bases unmatched.

This clone was seen more than once but under ten times. The chain is built from TRBV5-1 and TRBJ1-1, with 9 bases identical to TRBD1. The J segment lost 8 bases and the V segment lost 3 bases, leaving 14 bases of the junction unmatched. This CDR3 has 16 residues. Germline CDR1 reads SGHRS; CDR2 reads YFSETQ. The CDR3 DNA reads TGCGCCAGCAGCTCGTTCCCACTGGGACAGGGAGACGAAGCTTTCTTT. As protein: CASSSFPLGQGDEAFF.

This clone was detected only once. The chain has TRBV6-5 and TRBJ2-7; 9 bases line up with TRBD1. The CDR3 has 12 amino acids. In germline, CDR1 is MNHEY, CDR2 SVGAGI. V lost 7 bases to trimming and J lost 3 bases; unmatched junction nucleotides: 1. This CDR3 reads CASMTGGYEQYF. In DNA form, the CDR3 reads TGTGCCAGCATGACAGGGGGCTACGAGCAGTACTTC.

The genes are TRBV7-2 and TRBJ2-3; 8 bases line up with TRBD2. Germline CDR1 reads SGHTA; CDR2 reads FQGNSA. Trimming cost V 4 bases and J 6 bases; bases outside gene matches: 6. The CDR3 is 14 amino acids. CDR3 in DNA: TGTGCCAGCAGCTGGACTAGCTCCCCTGATACGCAGTATTTT. Protein sequence: CASSWTSSPDTQYF.

This sequence joins TRBV19 and TRBJ2-2, with D perhaps TRBD1 (5 bases). In germline, CDR1 is LNHDA, CDR2 SQIVND (reference sequence). The CDR3 runs to 15 residues. V was pared by 6 bases and J by 7 bases, with 18 bases between. As DNA, the CDR3 is TGTGCCAGTAGGGGTGGGGCCTTGAGAAACGGGGAGCTGTTTTTT. Translating it yields CASRGGALRNGELFF.

The V call is TRBV28, the J call TRBJ1-2; 8 nucleotides align to TRBD1. With 7 bases clipped from V and 4 bases from J, the junction kept 17 bases outside the gene matches. Germline assignment: CDR1 MDHEN and CDR2 SYDVKM. The CDR3 totals 17 residues. The CDR3 here is CASTTQRTGPVRYGYTF. The CDR3 bases are TGTGCCAGCACCACCCAAAGGACAGGGCCGGTTCGCTATGGCTACACCTTC.

This chain joins TRBV5-6 and TRBJ2-7, with D perhaps matching TRBD1 (5 bases). The V gene's germline CDR1 is SGHDT and CDR2 YYEEEE. Deletions cut 3 bases from V and 6 bases from J, with 16 bases between. CDR3 length: 14 residues. The CDR3 sequence is CASSWIVRAPEQYF. Here the CDR3 DNA reads TGTGCCAGCAGCTGGATTGTCAGGGCTCCCGAGCAGTACTTC.

The gene calls are TRBV19 and TRBJ1-5, with D tentatively TRBD1 (5 bases). This CDR3 spans 14 amino acids. V was shortened by 4 bases and J by 9 bases, with 16 bases between the two germline ends. Germline V gene data show CDR1 as LNHDA and CDR2 as SQIVND (reference sequence). The chain's CDR3 is CASSNGRQGSPQHF. The DNA for the CDR3 is TGTGCCAGTAGTAATGGTCGGCAGGGATCGCCCCAGCATTTT.

In its sample, this clone was seen a few times. V gene TRBV7-3 combines with J gene TRBJ1-2; D gene unclear. With 8 bases removed from V and 3 bases from J, the gap between germline ends came to 22 bases. The V gene's germline CDR1 is SGHTA and CDR2 FQGTGA. The CDR3 has 16 residues. The CDR3 sequence: CASHTPQWARDYGYTF. The CDR3 DNA is TGTGCCAGCCACACACCCCAATGGGCGCGGGACTATGGCTACACCTTC.

This clone has a single count. This chain uses TRBV27 with TRBJ2-1, with 11 positions matching TRBD1. The CDR3 runs to 15 residues. After removal of 3 bases from V and 6 bases from J, the junction contained 4 bases not matched to a gene. CDR1 is MNHEY and CDR2 is SMNVEV in the germline V gene (reference sequence). This CDR3 reads CASSFGTGGGNEQFF. In DNA, the CDR3 is TGTGCCAGCAGTTTTGGGACAGGGGGAGGCAATGAGCAGTTCTTC.

This clone has just a few counts. The chain employs TRBV7-6 and TRBJ1-4; D is possibly TRBD1 (5 bases). The germline V and J ends were trimmed by 5 bases and 0 bases, with 19 bases remaining between them. This CDR3 region has 18 residues. Germline V gene data show CDR1 as SGHVS and CDR2 as FNYEAQ. The CDR3 DNA is TGTGCCAGCAGCGGATCGGGGGTAGGAGTTGCAACTAATGAAAAACTGTTTTTT. It translates to CASSGSGVGVATNEKLFF. The entire variable domain, with the rest obtained from reference TRBV7-6 and TRBJ1-4, is as follows: GAGVSQSPRYKVTKRGQDVALRCDPISGHVSLYWYRQALGQGPEFLTYFNYEAQQDKSGLPNDRFSAERPEGSISTLTIQRTEQRDSAMYRCASSGSGVGVATNEKLFFGSGTQLSVL.

The V call is TRBV4-1, the J call TRBJ2-5; 9 bases line up with TRBD2. V shed 5 bases and J 5 bases; nucleotides not matched to a gene: 6. The CDR3 spans 14 residues. Per germline, CDR1 MGHRA and CDR2 YSYEKL. In DNA, the CDR3 is TGCGCCAGCAGCGGAGTAGCGGGGGCTGAGACCCAGTACTTC. Amino acid sequence: CASSGVAGAETQYF.

The V call is TRBV7-6, the J call TRBJ2-7, with 9 nucleotides matching TRBD1. The germline V gene has CDR1 SGHVS and CDR2 FNYEAQ. The CDR3 loop spans 16 amino acids. V gave up 1 base and J gave up 3 bases; unmatched junction bases: 7. This CDR3 reads CASSLEAGQGNYEQYF. Written as DNA, the CDR3 is TGTGCCAGCAGCTTAGAGGCGGGACAGGGTAACTACGAGCAGTACTTC.

The J gene is TRBJ1-1, the V gene TRBV28, with a possible D match to TRBD1 (5 bases). Germline CDR1 MDHEN, CDR2 SYDVKM. With 5 bases removed from V and 1 base from J, the gap between germline ends came to 11 bases. This CDR3 has 14 residues. Here the CDR3 DNA reads TGTGCCAGCAGTCCCGGGGGGGGGAACACTGAAGCTTTCTTT. The encoded protein is CASSPGGGNTEAFF.

The rearrangement uses TRBV18 and TRBJ2-7; no clear D gene. Germline CDR1 is KGHSH and CDR2 is LQKENI. V lost 6 bases and J 3 bases, leaving 12 bases between the germline ends. The CDR3 has 13 residues. CDR3 nucleotides: TGTGCCAGCTCGCCGCCCAGCCTCTACGAGCAGTACTTC. Its protein is CASSPPSLYEQYF.

There are a few counts of this clone. The chain uses TRBV7-3 and TRBJ2-5; D assignment may be TRBD1 or TRBD2 (5 bases each). The CDR3 covers 13 residues. V lost 5 bases to trimming and J lost 5 bases, with 12 bases between them. The germline V gene has CDR1 SGHTA and CDR2 FQGTGA. CDR3 sequence (DNA): TGTGCCAGCAGCGGGGACCCGAGGGAGACCCAGTACTTC. Amino acid sequence: CASSGDPRETQYF. Full variable domain (missing parts from reference TRBV7-3 and TRBJ2-5): GAGVSQTPSNKVTEKGKYVELRCDPISGHTALYWYRQSLGQGPEFLIYFQGTGAADDSGLPNDRFFAVRPEGSVSTLKIQRTERGDSAVYLCASSGDPRETQYFGPGTRLLVL.

The chain links TRBV12-5 to TRBJ2-3; tentatively, D is TRBD2 (6 bases). Trimming took off 4 bases at V and 2 bases at J, with 7 bases between the two ends. There are 13 residues in the CDR3. Germline assignment: CDR1 LGHNT and CDR2 FRNRAP. CDR3 region: CASGWDSTDTQYF. DNA of the CDR3: TGTGCTAGTGGTTGGGACTCCACAGATACGCAGTATTTT.

This chain connects TRBV6-1 to TRBJ1-2, with D tentatively TRBD1 (5 bases). Germline CDR1 is MNHNS and CDR2 is SASEGT. Trimming cost V 2 bases and J 5 bases, with 15 bases left between them. This CDR3 has 15 residues. The CDR3 here is CASSELTRELYGYTF. As DNA, the CDR3 is TGTGCCAGCAGTGAACTAACCAGGGAACTATATGGCTACACCTTC.

This sequence joins TRBV15 and TRBJ1-4; D ambiguous. Looked up from germline, CDR1 is LNHNV and CDR2 is YYDKDF (reference sequence). The CDR3 is made up of 12 amino acids. With 0 bases removed from V and 4 bases from J, the gap between germline ends came to 0 bases. The CDR3: CATSRDNEKLFF. CDR3 nucleotides: TGTGCCACCAGCAGAGATAATGAAAAACTGTTTTTT.